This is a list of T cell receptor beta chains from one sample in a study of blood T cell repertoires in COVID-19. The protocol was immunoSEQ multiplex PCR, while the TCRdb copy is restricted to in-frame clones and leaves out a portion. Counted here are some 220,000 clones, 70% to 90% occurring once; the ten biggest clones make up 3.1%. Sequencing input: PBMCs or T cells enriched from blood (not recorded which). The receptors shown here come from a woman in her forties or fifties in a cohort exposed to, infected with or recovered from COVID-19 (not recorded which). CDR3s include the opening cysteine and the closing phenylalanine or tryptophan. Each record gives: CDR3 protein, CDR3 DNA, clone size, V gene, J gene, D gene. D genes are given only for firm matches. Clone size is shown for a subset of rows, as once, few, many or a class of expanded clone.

CDR3: CASSLGYYTGELFF
DNA: TGTGCCAGCAGTTTGGGCTATTACACCGGGGAGCTGTTTTTT
size: few
V: TRBV28
J: TRBJ2-2
D: -

CDR3: CAISENGSTDTQYF
DNA: TGTGCCATCAGTGAAAACGGTAGCACAGATACGCAGTATTTT
size: -
V: TRBV10-3
J: TRBJ2-3
D: -

CDR3: CASSKTSGGALDTQYF
DNA: TGTGCCAGCAGCAAGACTAGCGGGGGGGCCTTAGATACGCAGTATTTT
size: -
V: TRBV7-2
J: TRBJ2-3
D: TRBD2

CDR3: CASSISHRGTGELFF
DNA: TGCGCCAGCAGCATATCACACAGGGGGACCGGGGAGCTGTTTTTT
size: -
V: TRBV5-1
J: TRBJ2-2
D: TRBD1

CDR3: CASRPGLPNTGELFF
DNA: TGTGCCAGCAGGCCGGGACTACCGAACACCGGGGAGCTGTTTTTT
size: -
V: TRBV7-8
J: TRBJ2-2
D: TRBD2

CDR3: CASSQDRNGYEQYF
DNA: TGCGCCAGCAGCCAAGATCGCAACGGCTACGAGCAGTACTTC
size: -
V: TRBV4-3
J: TRBJ2-7
D: -

CDR3: CAWSVLLRGNTGELFF
DNA: TGTGCCTGGAGTGTACTGTTGAGAGGGAACACCGGGGAGCTGTTTTTT
size: -
V: TRBV30
J: TRBJ2-2
D: -

CDR3: CASSAGLVPQETQYF
DNA: TGTGCCAGCAGCGCCGGACTAGTCCCCCAAGAGACCCAGTACTTC
size: -
V: TRBV9
J: TRBJ2-5
D: TRBD2

CDR3: CASSLTSGAYNEQFF
DNA: TGTGCCAGCAGCCTTACTAGCGGGGCCTACAATGAGCAGTTCTTC
size: -
V: TRBV9
J: TRBJ2-1
D: TRBD2

CDR3: CASRPTGGPLNNEQFF
DNA: TGTGCCAGCAGACCTACAGGGGGCCCGCTAAACAATGAGCAGTTCTTC
size: -
V: TRBV7-2
J: TRBJ2-1
D: TRBD1

CDR3: CAWSQDGGRYGYTF
DNA: TGTGCCTGGAGTCAAGACGGGGGGCGGTATGGCTACACCTTC
size: -
V: TRBV30
J: TRBJ1-2
D: -

CDR3: CASRSSPRANYGYTF
DNA: TGTGCCAGCAGATCTTCACCCCGGGCTAACTATGGCTACACCTTC
size: -
V: TRBV27
J: TRBJ1-2
D: -

CDR3: CASSQDSPGLFGYTF
DNA: TGCGCCAGCAGCCAAGATTCCCCAGGGCTGTTTGGCTACACCTTC
size: -
V: TRBV4-3
J: TRBJ1-2
D: -

CDR3: CASSYPGGHLSEQYF
DNA: TGTGCCAGCAGCTACCCGGGGGGGCATCTATCCGAGCAGTACTTC
size: -
V: TRBV7-2
J: TRBJ2-7
D: TRBD2

CDR3: CASSLLWTEAFF
DNA: TGTGCCAGCAGCTTACTATGGACTGAAGCTTTCTTT
size: -
V: TRBV7-9
J: TRBJ1-1
D: -

CDR3: CASSLAGTRETQYF
DNA: TGTGCCAGCAGCTTGGCCGGGACTAGGGAGACCCAGTACTTC
size: few
V: TRBV5-4
J: TRBJ2-5
D: TRBD2

CDR3: CASSVGNSLSNYGYTF
DNA: TGTGCCAGCAGCGTTGGAAACAGCCTTTCTAACTATGGCTACACCTTC
size: -
V: TRBV9
J: TRBJ1-2
D: -

CDR3: CASSQKGQGRGWHYGYTF
DNA: TGTGCCAGTAGTCAGAAGGGACAGGGAAGGGGTTGGCACTATGGCTACACCTTC
size: -
V: TRBV19
J: TRBJ1-2
D: TRBD1

CDR3: CASSDLDRSGIGNQPQHF
DNA: TGTGCCAGCAGCGATCTCGACAGGAGTGGCATAGGCAATCAGCCCCAGCATTTT
size: -
V: TRBV2
J: TRBJ1-5
D: -

CDR3: CASSQGQGYSPLHF
DNA: TGTGCCAGCAGCCAGGGACAGGGTTATTCACCCCTCCACTTT
size: -
V: TRBV3-1/TRBV3-2
J: TRBJ1-6
D: TRBD1

CDR3: CASSWGGGENYGYTF
DNA: TGTGCCAGCAGCTGGGGGGGCGGTGAGAACTATGGCTACACCTTC
size: -
V: TRBV7-9
J: TRBJ1-2
D: -

CDR3: CASSQGSGNQPQHF
DNA: TGTGCCAGCTCTCAGGGGTCTGGCAATCAGCCCCAGCATTTT
size: -
V: TRBV25-1
J: TRBJ1-5
D: -

CDR3: CASSQESIRGYTF
DNA: TGTGCCAGCAGCCAAGAATCTATCCGGGGCTACACCTTC
size: -
V: TRBV3-1/TRBV3-2
J: TRBJ1-2
D: -

CDR3: CATSDWTPGGTQYF
DNA: TGTGCCACCAGTGACTGGACACCCGGGGGGACCCAGTACTTC
size: -
V: TRBV24-1
J: TRBJ2-5
D: -

CDR3: CASSLRGLEGWPYF
DNA: TGTGCCAGCAGTTTAAGAGGTTTAGAGGGATGGCCGTACTTC
size: -
V: TRBV27
J: TRBJ2-7
D: -

CDR3: CASSVAPGGYEQYF
DNA: TGTGCCAGCAGCGTAGCTCCAGGGGGCTACGAGCAGTACTTC
size: -
V: TRBV9
J: TRBJ2-7
D: TRBD1

CDR3: CASSPFDRGLYEQYF
DNA: TGTGCCAGCAGCCCGTTCGACAGGGGGCTATACGAGCAGTACTTC
size: -
V: TRBV28
J: TRBJ2-7
D: TRBD1

CDR3: CAWSEEGYGYTF
DNA: TGTGCCTGGAGTGAAGAGGGTTATGGCTACACCTTC
size: few
V: TRBV30
J: TRBJ1-2
D: -

CDR3: CASSNAGQGPNTEAFF
DNA: TGTGCCAGCAGCAACGCTGGACAGGGCCCGAACACTGAAGCTTTCTTT
size: -
V: TRBV5-4
J: TRBJ1-1
D: TRBD1

CDR3: CASSSSTSGSYEQYF
DNA: TGCGCCAGCAGCTCGTCGACTAGCGGCTCCTACGAGCAGTACTTC
size: -
V: TRBV5-1
J: TRBJ2-7
D: TRBD2

CDR3: CASSHERDTEAFF
DNA: TGCGCCAGCAGCCATGAAAGAGACACTGAAGCTTTCTTT
size: -
V: TRBV5-1
J: TRBJ1-1
D: -

CDR3: CASSQSGDQPQHF
DNA: TGTGCCAGCAGCCAATCAGGCGATCAGCCCCAGCATTTT
size: -
V: TRBV4-2
J: TRBJ1-5
D: -

CDR3: CASSVGTGLKEGKLFF
DNA: TGTGCCAGCAGCGTTGGGACAGGACTAAAGGAAGGAAAACTGTTTTTT
size: -
V: TRBV9
J: TRBJ1-4
D: TRBD1

CDR3: CASSFSGISYEQYF
DNA: TGTGCCAGCAGTTTTTCGGGGATCTCGTACGAGCAGTACTTC
size: -
V: TRBV6-2/TRBV6-3
J: TRBJ2-7
D: -

CDR3: CASSSPTSGAGTETQYF
DNA: TGCGCCAGCAGCTCCCCTACTAGCGGGGCCGGTACGGAGACCCAGTACTTC
size: once
V: TRBV5-1
J: TRBJ2-5
D: TRBD2